These 5 T cell receptor beta chains were all obtained from the same sample, sequenced in a study of blood T cell repertoires in COVID-19. Using immunoSEQ multiplex PCR, the repertoire was profiled, and TCRdb retains in-frame clones only, with some absent. The sample shows around 210,000 clones, under 85% of them seen only once. The sample consisted of peripheral blood. The source of these receptors is an elderly woman with COVID-19, enrolled during active disease.

The J gene is TRBJ2-5, the V gene TRBV2; 11 bases line up with TRBD2. The length of the CDR3 is 16 residues. Looked up from germline, CDR1 is SNHLY and CDR2 is FYNNEI. V shed 5 bases and J 3 bases; nucleotides not matched to a gene: 8. CDR3 in amino acids: CASSPTLAGGEETQYF. Here the CDR3 DNA reads TGTGCCAGCAGTCCGACCCTAGCGGGAGGCGAAGAGACCCAGTACTTC.

The DNA for the CDR3 is TGTGCCAGCAGCTTTCCCACTAGCGGACGGGACGAGCAGTACTTC. Translating gives CASSFPTSGRDEQYF. The V call is TRBV5-5, the J call TRBJ2-7; 8 bases align to TRBD2. CDR3 size: 15 residues. CDR1 is SGHKS and CDR2 is YYEKEE in the germline V gene (reference sequence). V lost 2 bases and J lost 5; bases outside the gene matches: 9.

The V gene is TRBV5-1, the J gene TRBJ1-6, with D uncertain. From germline, CDR1 is SGHRS and CDR2 YFSETQ. This CDR3 contains 14 residues. With 2 bases removed from V and 6 bases from J, the gap between germline ends came to 9 bases. CDR3 residues: CASSLQNGNSPLHF. The CDR3 DNA follows: TGCGCCAGCAGCTTACAGAATGGTAATTCACCCCTCCACTTT.

In regard to this clone: One end of the junction fails to match germline, which may point to a read error. The rearrangement links TRBV10-3 to TRBJ1-1, with 7 bases aligning to TRBD1. Germline CDR1 reads ENHRY; CDR2 reads SYGVKD. The CDR3 has 15 amino acids. As DNA, the CDR3 is TGTGCCACCAGTGAACCGGGACAGATAAACCCTGAAGCTTTCTTT. Translation gives CATSEPGQINPEAFF.

This clone has only one observation. The chain has TRBV11-2 and TRBJ2-1, with TRBD2 identical over 7 bases. CDR3 size: 15 residues. After removal of 1 base from V and 4 bases from J, the junction contained 4 bases not matched to a gene. The germline V gene has CDR1 SGHAT and CDR2 FQNNGV. As DNA, the CDR3 is TGTGCCAGCAGCTTAGTGGGGGGGTCTTACAATGAGCAGTTCTTC. This gives the protein CASSLVGGSYNEQFF.